The clone carrying this TCR beta chain occurred once. Its antigen is as yet unknown. The second PCR ran 7 to 11 cycles with a sample-barcoded 5' primer and J-beta primers. Samples each returned at least 2.5 million CDR3-containing paired-end reads. TCRdb reprocessed the 5' RACE reads with MiXCR, giving one entry per CDR3 protein. The sample lists roughly 2 million distinct CDR3 sequences, around half occurring once. The data derive from a study of blood T cells in healthy people across ages. Study outcomes and limitations: From one million sequenced T cells, diversity estimates were lower bounds.

Trimming pared 3 bases from V and 0 bases from J, leaving 12 bases between. The CDR3 totals 15 residues. CDR1 and CDR2 from the germline V gene are SGDLS and YYNGEE. Drawing of peripheral blood yielded roughly 10 milliliters from each donor. The source material was blood. The sequence came from a woman aged 40 to 50 in good health. V gene TRBV9 combines with J gene TRBJ2-5; D may be TRBD1 (5 bases). The CDR3, as DNA: TGTGCCAGCAGCGGACCTGGACACAACCAAGAGACCCAGTACTTC. The encoded protein is CASSGPGHNQETQYF.